A single TCR beta chain is shown here with its context. Trimming stripped 7 bases from V and 0 bases from J, with 13 bases between. The CDR3 is made up of 16 amino acids. The germline V gene encodes CDR1 SNHLY and CDR2 FYNNEI. The sample belongs to a study of T cell clonotyping in hematopoietic cell transplantation. Time point described: recipient sample about 28 days before transplant, after cytoreduction. Profiled with immunoSEQ multiplex PCR; TCRdb holds only in-frame clones, not every one. The sample lists about 27,000 clones; roughly 70% were seen once. The chain joins TRBV2 to TRBJ2-6; D is uncertain. The TCR originated in a man aged 45-65 years with myelodysplastic syndrome. Some clones in this sample may be carry-over from other donors' samples. The material sequenced was peripheral blood mononuclear cells, taken before stem cell transplant. The DNA of the CDR3 is TGTGCCAGCACCGCCTGGGGTTCCTCTGGGGCCAACGTCCTGACTTTC. It translates to CASTAWGSSGANVLTF.